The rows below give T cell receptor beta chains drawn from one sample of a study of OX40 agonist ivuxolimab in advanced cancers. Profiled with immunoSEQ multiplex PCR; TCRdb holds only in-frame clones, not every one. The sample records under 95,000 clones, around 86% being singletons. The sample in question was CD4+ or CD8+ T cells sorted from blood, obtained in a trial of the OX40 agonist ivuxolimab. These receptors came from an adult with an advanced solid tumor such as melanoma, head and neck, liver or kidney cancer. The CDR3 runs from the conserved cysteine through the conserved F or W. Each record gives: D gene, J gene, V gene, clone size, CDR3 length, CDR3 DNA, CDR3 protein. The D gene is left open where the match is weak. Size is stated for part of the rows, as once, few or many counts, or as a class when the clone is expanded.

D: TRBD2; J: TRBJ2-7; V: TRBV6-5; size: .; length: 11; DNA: TGTGCCAGCAGCTCCGGGGAGGGGAGGTACTTC; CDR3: CASSSGEGRYF
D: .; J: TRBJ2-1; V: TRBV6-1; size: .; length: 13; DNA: TGTGCCAGCAGAAATAGTCAGGGGCGAGAGCAGTTCTTC; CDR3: CASRNSQGREQFF
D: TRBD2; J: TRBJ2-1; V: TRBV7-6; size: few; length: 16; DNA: TGTGCCAGCAGCTCTACGGGAGGGACGGGCTACAATGAGCAGTTCTTC; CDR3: CASSSTGGTGYNEQFF
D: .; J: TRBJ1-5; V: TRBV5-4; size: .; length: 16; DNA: TGCGCCAGCAGCCAAGGCTGGGAAGGGGCGGATCAGCCCCAGCATTTT; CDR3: CASSQGWEGADQPQHF
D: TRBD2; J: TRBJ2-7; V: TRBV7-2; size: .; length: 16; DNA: TGTGCCAGCAGCACCGGGACTAGCGGCAGTCGCTACGAGCAGTACTTC; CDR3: CASSTGTSGSRYEQYF
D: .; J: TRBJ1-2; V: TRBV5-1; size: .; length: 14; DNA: TGCGCCAGCAGCTTGGATGGCGGGGCTTATGGCTACACCTTC; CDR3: CASSLDGGAYGYTF
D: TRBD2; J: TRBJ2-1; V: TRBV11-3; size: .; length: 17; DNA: TGTGCCAGCAGCTTAGCGGGGGACTACTCCCCATACAATGAGCAGTTCTTC; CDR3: CASSLAGDYSPYNEQFF
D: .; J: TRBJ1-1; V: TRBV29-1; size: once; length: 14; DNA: TGCAGCGTTCACGGGGGCGGTCCCCCGACGATAGCTTTCTTT; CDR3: CSVHGGGPPTIAFF
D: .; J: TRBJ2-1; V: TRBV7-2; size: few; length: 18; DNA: TGTGCCAGCAGCTTTCTTAGGGAACCGGGACTGTCCTACAATGAGCAGTTCTTC; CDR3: CASSFLREPGLSYNEQFF
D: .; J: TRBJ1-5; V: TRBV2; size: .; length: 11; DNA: TGTGCCAGCAACGGCTACGGGACCCAGCATTTT; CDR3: CASNGYGTQHF
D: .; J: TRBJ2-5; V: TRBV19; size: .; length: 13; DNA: TGTGCCAGTAGTGACCAGGGAGGAGAGACCCAGTACTTC; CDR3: CASSDQGGETQYF
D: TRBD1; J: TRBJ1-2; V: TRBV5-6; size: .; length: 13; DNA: TGTGCCAGCAGCTTGAACAGGGGATATGGCTACACCTTC; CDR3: CASSLNRGYGYTF
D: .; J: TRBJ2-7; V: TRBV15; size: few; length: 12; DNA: TGTGCCACCAGCAGAGATAAGGCGAGGCAGTACTTC; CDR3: CATSRDKARQYF
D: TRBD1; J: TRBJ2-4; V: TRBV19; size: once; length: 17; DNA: TGTGCCAGTAGTGTCTTACAGGGGGCGCGGGCCAAAAACATTCAGTACTTC; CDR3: CASSVLQGARAKNIQYF
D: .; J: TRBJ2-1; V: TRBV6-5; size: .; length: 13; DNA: TGTGCCAGCAGTTACTCGCCCGGCCCTGAGCAGTTCTTC; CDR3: CASSYSPGPEQFF
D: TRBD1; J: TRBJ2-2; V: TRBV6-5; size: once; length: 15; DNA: TGTGCCAGCAGGACCCGGACAGGTGGTACCGGGGAGCTGTTTTTT; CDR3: CASRTRTGGTGELFF
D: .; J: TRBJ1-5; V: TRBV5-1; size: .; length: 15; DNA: TGCGCCAGCAGCTTGGAGGGGGTTGGCAATCAGCCCCAGCATTTT; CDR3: CASSLEGVGNQPQHF
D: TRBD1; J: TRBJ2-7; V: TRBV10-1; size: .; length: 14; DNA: TGCGCCAGCAGCGCTACAGGGGAAGGGTACGAGCAGTACTTC; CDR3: CASSATGEGYEQYF
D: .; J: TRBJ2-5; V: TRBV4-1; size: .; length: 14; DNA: TGCGCCAGCAGCCAAGATAGCGGACGGGAGACCCAGTACTTC; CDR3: CASSQDSGRETQYF
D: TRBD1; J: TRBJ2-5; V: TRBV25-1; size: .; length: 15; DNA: TGTGCCAGCAGTGATGTCAAGGGGGCGCAAGAGACCCAGTACTTC; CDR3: CASSDVKGAQETQYF
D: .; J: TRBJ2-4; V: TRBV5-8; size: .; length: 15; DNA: TGTGCCAGCAGCCCGTGGTACCTAGCCAAAAACATTCAGTACTTC; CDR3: CASSPWYLAKNIQYF
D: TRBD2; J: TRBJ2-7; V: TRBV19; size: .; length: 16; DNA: TGTGCCAGTAGAACTAGCGGGAGTCTTAATCCCTACGAGCAGTACTTC; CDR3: CASRTSGSLNPYEQYF
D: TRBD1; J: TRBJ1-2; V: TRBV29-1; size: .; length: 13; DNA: TGCAGCGTTGGGGCAGGGGGCGACTATGGCTACACCTTC; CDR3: CSVGAGGDYGYTF
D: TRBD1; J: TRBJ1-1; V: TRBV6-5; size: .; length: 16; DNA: TGTGCCAGCAGTTCCCGCTACAGGGGATTTGGCACTGAAGCTTTCTTT; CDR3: CASSSRYRGFGTEAFF
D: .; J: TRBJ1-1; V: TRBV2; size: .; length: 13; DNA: TGTGCCAGCAGTCGGACAGCGAACACTGAAGCTTTCTTT; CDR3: CASSRTANTEAFF
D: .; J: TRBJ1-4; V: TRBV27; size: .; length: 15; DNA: TGTGCCAGCAGTCGGAAGCTCCGGGACGATGAAAAACTGTTTTTT; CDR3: CASSRKLRDDEKLFF
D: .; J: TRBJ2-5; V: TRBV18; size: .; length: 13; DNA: TGTGCCAGCTCATGGCTGGAGAAAGAGACCCAGTACTTC; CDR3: CASSWLEKETQYF
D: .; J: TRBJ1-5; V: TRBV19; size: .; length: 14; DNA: TGTGCCAGTAGTATTTGGGGGCGCGGGCAGCCCCAGCATTTT; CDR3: CASSIWGRGQPQHF
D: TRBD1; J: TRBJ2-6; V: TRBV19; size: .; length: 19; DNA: TGTGCCAGTAGTGCCCAACCGGGACAGGTTTCGACGGGGGCCAACGTCCTGACTTTC; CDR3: CASSAQPGQVSTGANVLTF
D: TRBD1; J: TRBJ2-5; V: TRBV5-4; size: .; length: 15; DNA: TGTGCCAGCAGCTCCAGACAGGGGGGAAGGGAGACCCAGTACTTC; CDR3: CASSSRQGGRETQYF
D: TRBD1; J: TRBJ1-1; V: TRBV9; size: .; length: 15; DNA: TGTGCCAGCAGCCCCAAGGGACAGCTGAGCACTGAAGCTTTCTTT; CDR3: CASSPKGQLSTEAFF
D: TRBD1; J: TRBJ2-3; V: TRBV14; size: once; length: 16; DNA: TGTGCCAGCAGCCAACTAAGACAGGGGGACACAGATACGCAGTATTTT; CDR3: CASSQLRQGDTDTQYF
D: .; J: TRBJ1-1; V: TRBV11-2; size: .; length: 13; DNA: TGTGCCAGCAGCTTAGGTGGACAAACTGAAGCTTTCTTT; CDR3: CASSLGGQTEAFF
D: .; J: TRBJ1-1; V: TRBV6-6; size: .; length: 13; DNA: TGTGCCAGCAGACTCAGGGAGGGCACTGAAGCTTTCTTT; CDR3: CASRLREGTEAFF
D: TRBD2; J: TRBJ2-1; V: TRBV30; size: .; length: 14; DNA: TGTGCCAGCCGACTAGCGGGACCCTGGGGTGAGCAGTTCTTC; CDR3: CASRLAGPWGEQFF
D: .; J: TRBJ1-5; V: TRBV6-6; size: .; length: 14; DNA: TGTGCCAGCATAAGGGGCCCCAGCAATCAGCCCCAGCATTTT; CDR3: CASIRGPSNQPQHF
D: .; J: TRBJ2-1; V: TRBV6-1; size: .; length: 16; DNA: TGTGCCAGCAGTGAAGCGTGGTTACAGACCTACAATGAGCAGTTCTTC; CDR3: CASSEAWLQTYNEQFF
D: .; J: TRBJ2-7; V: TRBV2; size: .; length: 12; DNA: TGTGCCAGCAGCAGACAGGCCTACGAGCAGTACTTC; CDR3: CASSRQAYEQYF
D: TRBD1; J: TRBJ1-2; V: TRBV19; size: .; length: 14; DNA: TGTGCCAGTCGGCCGGGACAGGGGAGGGATGGCTACACCTTC; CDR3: CASRPGQGRDGYTF
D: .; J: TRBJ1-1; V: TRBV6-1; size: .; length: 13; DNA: TGTGCCAGCAGTGAGAGGGCGAACACTGAAGCTTTCTTT; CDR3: CASSERANTEAFF
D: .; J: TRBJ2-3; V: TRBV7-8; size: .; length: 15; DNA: TGTGCCAGCAGCTTAAGGGATTGGCGCACAGATACGCAGTATTTT; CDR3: CASSLRDWRTDTQYF
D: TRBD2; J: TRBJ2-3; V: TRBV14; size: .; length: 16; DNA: TGTGCCACCTCTGACGGAGGCGGGGGACGCACAGATACGCAGTATTTT; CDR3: CATSDGGGGRTDTQYF
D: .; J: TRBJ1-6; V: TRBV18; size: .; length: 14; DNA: TGTGCCAGCTCACTTGACGAAGGAAATTCACCCCTCCACTTT; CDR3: CASSLDEGNSPLHF
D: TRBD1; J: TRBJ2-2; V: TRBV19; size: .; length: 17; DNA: TGTGCCAGTAGCCAACCGGGACAGGGGACGGGCACCGGGGAGCTGTTTTTT; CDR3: CASSQPGQGTGTGELFF
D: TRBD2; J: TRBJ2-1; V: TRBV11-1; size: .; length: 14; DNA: TGTGCCAGCAGTGGTAGCGGGAACGCGAAAGAGCAGTTCTTC; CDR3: CASSGSGNAKEQFF
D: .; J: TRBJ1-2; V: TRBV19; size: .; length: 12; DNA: TGTGCCAGTAGTATTGGGATCCTTGACTACACCTTC; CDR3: CASSIGILDYTF
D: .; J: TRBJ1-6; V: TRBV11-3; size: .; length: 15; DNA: TGTGCCAGCAGCTTAGATCACACAGCTAATTCACCCCTCCACTTT; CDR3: CASSLDHTANSPLHF
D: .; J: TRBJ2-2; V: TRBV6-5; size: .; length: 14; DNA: TGTGCCAGCAGCCCCCCCCACACCTCCGGGGAGCTGTTTTTT; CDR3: CASSPPHTSGELFF
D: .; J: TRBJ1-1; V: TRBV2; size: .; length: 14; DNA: TGTGCCAGCATCACCCCGACAGGGAACACTGAAGCTTTCTTT; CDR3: CASITPTGNTEAFF